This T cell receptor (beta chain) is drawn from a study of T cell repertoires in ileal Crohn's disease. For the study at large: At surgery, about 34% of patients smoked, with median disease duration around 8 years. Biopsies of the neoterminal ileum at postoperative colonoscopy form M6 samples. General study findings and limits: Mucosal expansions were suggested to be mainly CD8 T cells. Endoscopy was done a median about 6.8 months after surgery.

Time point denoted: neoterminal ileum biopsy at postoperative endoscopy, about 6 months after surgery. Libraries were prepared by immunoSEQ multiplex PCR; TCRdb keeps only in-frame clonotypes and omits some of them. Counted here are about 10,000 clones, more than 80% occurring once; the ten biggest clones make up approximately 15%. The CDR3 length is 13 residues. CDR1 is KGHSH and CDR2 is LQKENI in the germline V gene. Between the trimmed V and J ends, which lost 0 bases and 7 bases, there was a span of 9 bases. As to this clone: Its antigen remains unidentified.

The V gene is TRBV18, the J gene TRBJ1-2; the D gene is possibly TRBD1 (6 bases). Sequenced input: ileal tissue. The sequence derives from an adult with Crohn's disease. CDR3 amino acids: CASSPPAGAGYTF. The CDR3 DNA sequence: TGTGCCAGCTCACCACCGGCAGGGGCTGGCTACACCTTC.